This T cell receptor beta chain was obtained from a study of HIV-infected patients and healthy controls. From the 5' RACE reads, TCRdb called clonotypes with MiXCR, one entry per CDR3 protein. Here the sample spans around 18,000 distinct CDR3 sequences, approximately 16% being singletons. The CDR3 is 17 residues long. After removal of 2 bases from V and 3 bases from J, the junction contained 4 bases not matched to a gene. In germline, CDR1 is SEHNR, CDR2 FQNEAQ (reference sequence). This clonotype was seen ten or more times. The source of this sequence is a human donor in good health. Sequencing was carried out using CD8+ T cells from blood. The chain has TRBV7-9 and TRBJ2-6; TRBD1 agrees at 10 bases. CDR3 sequence (DNA): TGTGCCAGCAGCTTATTGGGACAGGGGTTTGGGGCCAACGTCCTGACTTTC. Protein: CASSLLGQGFGANVLTF.